This T cell receptor beta chain comes out of a study of cytomegalovirus exposure and HLA in healthy donors. Study conclusions and caveats: Generally TCR sequences proved uncommon, though certain public TCRs appeared in numerous donors. With later analysis, a missense DCLRE1C variant became linked to TCR beta V- and J-gene trimming.

This CDR3 region has 13 residues. The germline gives CDR1 LGHNA, CDR2 YSLEER. V lost 8 bases and J 5 bases, leaving 15 bases between the germline ends. A note on this clone: Its matching antigen is unknown.

The PCR ran on 60 Vbeta and 13 Jbeta primers. The data were produced by immunoSEQ multiplex PCR, yet TCRdb's version contains in-frame clones alone and is incomplete. The sample lists 100,000 to 150,000 clones, approximately 78% seen once, with about 2.6% in the top ten. Material: PBMCs. The chain employs TRBV4-3 and TRBJ1-1; possibly TRBD1 for D (6 bases). The origin of this receptor is a human donor in good health. The CDR3: CASRGQYGTEAFF. The CDR3 nucleotides are TGCGCCAGCCGAGGACAGTACGGGACTGAAGCTTTCTTT.